Here is one T cell receptor beta chain with its context. The CDR3 spans 14 residues. V was pared by 5 bases and J by 4 bases, with 10 bases of the junction left unmatched. Germline assignment: CDR1 DFQATT and CDR2 SNEGSKA (reference sequence). TCRdb processed the RT-PCR reads anew with MiXCR; each CDR3 protein has one entry. The table records approximately 720,000 distinct CDR3 sequences, 13% to 15% of them present only once. This TCR came from a female donor in good health, serving as a healthy control. The rearrangement links TRBV20-1 to TRBJ1-2, with TRBD1 matching over 7 bases. Sequenced material: memory CD4+ T cells from blood. DNA for the CDR3: TGCAGTGCTTTCAAGACAGGGTCGAGCTATGGCTACACCTTC. It translates to CSAFKTGSSYGYTF.